The clone carrying this T cell receptor (beta chain) occurred once. Its antigen is currently unknown. This sample was taken from a study of beta chain features in type 1 diabetes. Whole-study findings and limits: High-TCR-expressing cells could be over-represented by cDNA sequencing. Type 1 diabetes patients showed fewer insertions and more deletions at VDJ junctions. Moderate but significant shortening of TCRB CDR3s was recorded in all four CD4+ subsets from Type 1 diabetes patients. Still unanswered here is whether HLA type influences TCRB rearrangement.

Purity exceeded 98% in all sorted populations. This CDR3 is built from 14 residues. Trimming cost V 9 bases and J 3 bases, with 16 bases left between them. Germline V gives CDR1 SNHLY, CDR2 FYNNEI. What was sequenced were expressed TCRB transcripts, since all of the isolated RNA had been reverse transcribed. Assay used: immunoSEQ multiplex PCR; TCRdb lists only in-frame clones, some missing. Among more than 250,000 clones listed, less than 30% were seen once. J is TRBJ2-3 and V is TRBV2; D gene unclear. Sequenced material: naive CD4+ T cells from blood. The TCR was taken from a woman in her twenties or thirties with type 1 diabetes. The DNA for the CDR3 is TGTGCCAGTTCCATGGGCACAGTTACAGATACGCAGTATTTT. Encoded protein: CASSMGTVTDTQYF.